The rows below give T cell receptor beta chains drawn from one sample of a study of tumor-infiltrating lymphocytes in localized non-small cell lung cancer. The data were produced by immunoSEQ multiplex PCR, yet TCRdb's version contains in-frame clones alone and is incomplete. The sample yields about 23,000 clones, roughly 73% seen once. Sequenced input: lung tumor tissue. The receptors were sampled from a human donor with non-small cell lung cancer. Both conserved end residues are part of each CDR3. D genes are given only for firm matches. Clone size, where shown, is once, few, many, or a class for clones that have expanded.

CDR3 length	D gene	V gene	clone size	J gene	CDR3 DNA	CDR3 protein
13	-	TRBV7-2	-	TRBJ2-1	TGTGCCAGCAACCTTAACGGGAACAATGAGCAGTTCTTC	CASNLNGNNEQFF
14	-	TRBV7-2	few	TRBJ1-2	TGTGCCAGCAGCTTAGCGCTGGGTAACTATGGCTACACCTTC	CASSLALGNYGYTF
12	-	TRBV27	once	TRBJ2-7	TGTGCCAGCAGTCTCCGGACCGCCCGTAGGGACTTC	CASSLRTARRDF
11	TRBD1	TRBV29-1	-	TRBJ2-7	TGCAGCGTAAGCAGGGGGTACGAGCAGTACTTC	CSVSRGYEQYF
14	-	TRBV7-2	-	TRBJ2-3	TGTGCCAGCAGCTTAGCACAGCCCCCGGGTACGCAGTATTTT	CASSLAQPPGTQYF
14	-	TRBV6-1	-	TRBJ1-2	TGTGCCAGCAGTACCCAACAGACTAACTATGGCTACACCTTC	CASSTQQTNYGYTF
14	-	TRBV6-5	-	TRBJ2-5	TGTGCCAGCAGTTACGGCGGGGCTCAAGAGACCCAGTACTTC	CASSYGGAQETQYF
18	TRBD1	TRBV7-8	-	TRBJ2-1	TGTGCCAGCAGCCTCCGGGACAGGGTTCTATTAGAGTACAATGAGCAGTTCTTC	CASSLRDRVLLEYNEQFF
11	TRBD2	TRBV20-1	few	TRBJ2-7	TGCAGTGCTAGAGGGCGGGGGGAGCAGTACTTC	CSARGRGEQYF
14	-	TRBV2	once	TRBJ1-2	TGTGCCAGCAGACTGACCTGGGCGAGCGGTGGCTACACCTTC	CASRLTWASGGYTF
13	-	TRBV4-1	-	TRBJ2-5	TGCGCCAGCAGCCAGATGGGGGTTGAGACCCAGTACTTC	CASSQMGVETQYF
13	-	TRBV7-2	-	TRBJ1-2	TGTGCCAGCAGCTTATCAGGGTACTATGGCTACACCTTC	CASSLSGYYGYTF
13	TRBD1	TRBV7-7	-	TRBJ2-4	TGTGCCAGCAGCTTAGCCCAGGGGGACATTCAGTACTTC	CASSLAQGDIQYF
15	-	TRBV11-3	few	TRBJ2-2	TGTGCCAGCAGCTTAACCCCCTCCTTCACCGGGGAGCTGTTTTTT	CASSLTPSFTGELFF
14	-	TRBV18	few	TRBJ2-1	TGTGCCAGCTCTGCGAGGGGGGGCTACAATGAGCAGTTCTTC	CASSARGGYNEQFF
14	TRBD1	TRBV27	-	TRBJ1-4	TGTGCCAGCAGTTTAGGACAGGGAGGAACAAAACTGTTTTTT	CASSLGQGGTKLFF
16	-	TRBV5-1	-	TRBJ2-2	TGCGCCAGCAGCTTGGCCTCTGCACTCATGGGCGGGGAGCTGTTTTTT	CASSLASALMGGELFF
16	TRBD2	TRBV18	few	TRBJ2-5	TGTGCCAGCTCACTACGACTAGCGGGGGGACAAGAGACCCAGTACTTC	CASSLRLAGGQETQYF
13	TRBD1	TRBV5-1	few	TRBJ1-2	TGCGCCAGCAGCGGAGGGGGCGGCTATGGCTACACCTTC	CASSGGGGYGYTF
16	TRBD2	TRBV18	-	TRBJ2-5	TGTGCCAGCTCACCACCGACTAGCGGGGTCCAAGAGACCCAGTACTTC	CASSPPTSGVQETQYF
15	-	TRBV14	few	TRBJ2-3	TGTGCCAGCAGCTTAAGGGTTGATGGGACAGATACGCAGTATTTT	CASSLRVDGTDTQYF
15	TRBD1	TRBV19	-	TRBJ2-1	TGTGCCAGTATAGCACCGGGACAGGGACGGGGTGAGCAGTTCTTC	CASIAPGQGRGEQFF
16	TRBD1	TRBV4-3	medium-sized	TRBJ1-1	TGCGCCAGCAGCCAGGGAAAGGGACAGATCAACACTGAAGCTTTCTTT	CASSQGKGQINTEAFF